This note documents a single TCR beta chain sequence. Its cognate antigen has yet to be identified. One base away there is no much larger clone; base qualities are not given. The CDR3 contains 16 residues, cysteine and phenylalanine counted. The DNA shown is the 48-base CDR3, in frame from base 1. CDR1 and CDR2 are drawn from the germline V gene (reference sequence): PRHDT, FYEKMQ. V and J are trimmed by 4 bases and 2 bases, and the gene matches miss 5 bases of the junction. This specimen comes from a study of technical replicates of blood from a few donors (dated 2017 in TCRdb). Library preparation employed the immunoSEQ multiplex PCR assay. As stored in TCRdb, this immuneACCESS dataset retains in-frame rearrangements with V and J assigned. A fraction of the clones does not appear; measured against another copy, unresolved V genes explain less than half of the discrepancy, and the remainder lacks a known reason. Across this sample there are about 75,000 clones, with 95% to 98% seen only once. The ten largest account for approximately 0.2% of the sample.

The TCR originated in a human donor in good health. Sequences were obtained from T cells isolated from PBMCs. The chain joins TRBV13 to TRBJ2-7; a stretch of 13 junction bases matches TRBD2. The nucleotides read TGTGCCAGCAGCTACGGACTAGCGGGGGAGACCTACGAGCAGTACTTC. It specifies CASSYGLAGETYEQYF.